This entry is about one T cell receptor (beta chain). Its target is not known. The entry originates in a study of cytomegalovirus exposure and HLA in healthy donors. Study-level points and caveats: In a later analysis, a genetic analysis reported fewer productive-TCR N-insertions in an Asian-associated ancestry cluster than the cohort average.

PCR primers comprised 60 Vbeta and 13 Jbeta primers. The data were produced by immunoSEQ multiplex PCR, yet TCRdb's version contains in-frame clones alone and is incomplete. The repertoire holds 110,000 or so clones, with over 65% as singletons. The source material was PBMCs. This receptor was obtained from a woman younger than 30 in good health and CMV-seronegative.

In DNA form, the CDR3 reads TGTGCCAGCAGCCGAGGGGGGGCGGTCTACGAGCAGTACGTC. Amino acids: CASSRGGAVYEQYV. The J gene is TRBJ2-7, the V gene TRBV11-3; a possible D gene is TRBD2 (7 bases). CDR3 length: 14 residues. Germline loops: CDR1 SGHNT, CDR2 YENEEA. V was trimmed by 5 bases and J by 3 bases, leaving 14 bases between them.